The clone carrying this TCR beta chain was observed many times. The antigen is not known. This sample is part of a study of CD8+CD57+ T cells in acquired aplastic anemia. Study-wide results and limits: The study identified about 30 CD8+ CDR3 sequences shared by patients and controls. Significant differences in CD8+ Simpson's diversity were not observed between patients and controls.

TCR beta VDJ combinations and CDR3 sequences were profiled from genomic DNA. MiXCR was run by TCRdb on the reads, yielding one entry per CDR3 protein. The repertoire holds under 200,000 distinct CDR3 sequences, with roughly 48% as singletons. In germline, CDR1 is SGHNT, CDR2 YENEEA. The germline V and J ends were trimmed by 0 bases and 10 bases, with 6 bases remaining between them. The CDR3 runs 12 residues. Previously, flow cytometry had revealed CD8+CD57+ cell expansion in the patients chosen for sequencing. Every one of the patients had aplastic anemia (severe, acquired). At blood sampling, none of the patients had yet received therapy.

The chain has TRBV11-3 and TRBJ1-4; D unresolved. The sequence came from a human donor with aplastic anemia. Sequencing used sorted CD4+, CD8+, or CD8+CD57+ T cells (not recorded which) from PBMCs. The CDR3 coding sequence is TGTGCCAGCAGCTTAGATCGGCTAAAACTGTTTTTT. This translates into CASSLDRLKLFF.